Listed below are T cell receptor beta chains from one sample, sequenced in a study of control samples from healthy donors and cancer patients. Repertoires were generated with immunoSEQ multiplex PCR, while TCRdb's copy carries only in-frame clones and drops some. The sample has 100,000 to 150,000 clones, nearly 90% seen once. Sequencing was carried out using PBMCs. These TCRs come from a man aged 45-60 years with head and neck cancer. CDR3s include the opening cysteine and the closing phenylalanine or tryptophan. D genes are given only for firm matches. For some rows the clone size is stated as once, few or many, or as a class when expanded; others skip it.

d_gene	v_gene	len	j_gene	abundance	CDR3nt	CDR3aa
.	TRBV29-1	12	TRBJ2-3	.	TGCAGCGTTGAAGTTTCTAGCGTGTACAGGTATTTT	CSVEVSSVYRYF
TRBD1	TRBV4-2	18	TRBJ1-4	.	TGTGCCAGCAGCCAACGCAACATACAGGGGGCGCTGGGTGAAAAACTGTTTTTT	CASSQRNIQGALGEKLFF
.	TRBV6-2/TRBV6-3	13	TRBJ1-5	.	TGTGCCAGCAGTCAGGACGGGAATCAGCCCCAGCATTTT	CASSQDGNQPQHF
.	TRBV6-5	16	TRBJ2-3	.	TGTGCCAGCAGTTACTCCTGGACAGGGCGCGGGGGGACGCAGTATTTT	CASSYSWTGRGGTQYF
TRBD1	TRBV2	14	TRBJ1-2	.	TGTGCCAGCAGAGGGACAGGGGGCGTCTATGGCTACACCTTC	CASRGTGGVYGYTF
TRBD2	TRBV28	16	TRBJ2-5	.	TGTGCCAGCAGTGGACTAGCGGGGGGAACTCAAGAGACCCAGTACTTC	CASSGLAGGTQETQYF
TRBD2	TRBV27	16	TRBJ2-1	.	TGTGCCAGCAGGACAACCGGGACTAGCGTGTACAATGAGCAGTTCTTC	CASRTTGTSVYNEQFF
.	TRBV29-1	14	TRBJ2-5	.	TGCAGCGTTGAGGGCAGCCTGTACCAAGAGACCCAGTACTTC	CSVEGSLYQETQYF
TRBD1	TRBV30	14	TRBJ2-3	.	TGTGCCTGGAGCTGGACAGGGAGAACAGATACGCAGTATTTT	CAWSWTGRTDTQYF
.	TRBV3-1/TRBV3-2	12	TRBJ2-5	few	TGTGCCAGCTCTCTGGTCGTAGAGACCCAGTACTTC	CASSLVVETQYF
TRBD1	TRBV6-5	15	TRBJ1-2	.	TGTGCCAGCACCCGGGACAGGGGAGTTAACTATGGCTACACCTTC	CASTRDRGVNYGYTF
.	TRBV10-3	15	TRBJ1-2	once	TGTGCCATCAGTGACGGGAAAAAGAATAACTATGGCTACACCTTC	CAISDGKKNNYGYTF
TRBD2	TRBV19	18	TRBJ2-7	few	TGTGCCAGTAGCGACCCCAGCGGGAGGAAGACCGAGTCCTACGAGCAGTACTTC	CASSDPSGRKTESYEQYF
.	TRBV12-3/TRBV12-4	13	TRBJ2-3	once	TGTGCCAGCAGGCTGGGGGGAACAGATACGCAGTATTTT	CASRLGGTDTQYF